Listed below are T cell receptor beta chains from one sample, sequenced in a study of blood T cell repertoires in COVID-19. Sequencing was performed with immunoSEQ multiplex PCR; in TCRdb, only in-frame clones are kept and a portion is missing. Of about 390,000 clones in the sample, about 90% were seen once. Sequenced sample: peripheral blood. The receptors here all came from a woman between 55 and 75 years old with COVID-19, enrolled during active disease. CDR3s include the opening cysteine and the closing phenylalanine or tryptophan. D genes are given only for firm matches. Clone size is given for some rows only: seen once, a few or many times, or a class if the clone is expanded.

d_call,clone_size,j_call,v_call,cdr3_nt,cdr3_aa
NA,NA,TRBJ2-7,TRBV7-9,TGTGCCAGCAGCTTTCGAGACGAGCAGTACTTC,CASSFRDEQYF
NA,NA,TRBJ2-1,TRBV7-2,TGTGCCAGCAGCTTAGCGAGGGATAATGATGAGCAGTTCTTC,CASSLARDNDEQFF
TRBD2,NA,TRBJ2-2,TRBV5-4,TGTGCCAGCAGATCAGAGGGACTATCGAACACCGGGGAGCTGTTTTTT,CASRSEGLSNTGELFF
TRBD1,once,TRBJ2-1,TRBV7-3,TGTGCCAGCAGCTCTCAGGGGGTTGGCTCCTACAATGAGCAGTTCTTC,CASSSQGVGSYNEQFF
NA,NA,TRBJ1-6,TRBV3-1/TRBV3-2,TGTGCCAGCAGCCAGGGGGCCTCCTATAATTCACCCCTCCACTTT,CASSQGASYNSPLHF
TRBD1,NA,TRBJ1-4,TRBV6-5,TGTGCCAGCACCCAGGGGGAGGCGCGCGAAAAACTGTTTTTT,CASTQGEAREKLFF
TRBD1,once,TRBJ1-2,TRBV28,TGTGCCAGCAGAGCTACAGGGGCTAACTATGGCTACACCTTC,CASRATGANYGYTF
NA,NA,TRBJ1-1,TRBV11-2,TGTGCCAGCAGCTTATTCGGTGGCACTGAAGCTTTCTTT,CASSLFGGTEAFF
TRBD1,once,TRBJ1-1,TRBV6-5,TGTGCCAGCAGAATCGGACAGGGGATGATCGCTGAAGCTTTCTTT,CASRIGQGMIAEAFF
NA,NA,TRBJ2-3,TRBV5-1,TGCGCCAGCAGCTCCAAAGATACGCAGTATTTT,CASSSKDTQYF
TRBD1,NA,TRBJ2-7,TRBV18,TGTGCCAGCTCACCGGAGACAGGGGGGGCCTACGAGCAGTACTTC,CASSPETGGAYEQYF
NA,NA,TRBJ2-1,TRBV3-1/TRBV3-2,TGTGCCAGCAGTACACCCTACAATGAGCAGTTCTTC,CASSTPYNEQFF
NA,once,TRBJ2-7,TRBV29-1,TGCAGCGTCTCCGGGACTGCCTGGGAGCAGTACTTC,CSVSGTAWEQYF
NA,NA,TRBJ2-2,TRBV7-6,TGTGCCAGCAGACCTAAGCCTATTGGACAGCCGTCCACCGGGGAGCTGTTTTTT,CASRPKPIGQPSTGELFF
NA,NA,TRBJ2-7,TRBV2,TGTGCCAGCAGTCCACTGGAAAGCGGGCGTTACGAGCAGTACTTC,CASSPLESGRYEQYF
NA,NA,TRBJ1-4,TRBV11-2,TGTGCCAGCAGCCCCGAGGTTTTCGAAAAACTGTTTTTT,CASSPEVFEKLFF
TRBD1,NA,TRBJ2-7,TRBV6-5,TGTGCCAGCAGGAGGGACAGCCCCTACGAGCAGTACTTC,CASRRDSPYEQYF
TRBD1,NA,TRBJ1-2,TRBV2,TGTGCCAGCAGTGGGACAGGGCCGAACTATGGCTACACCTTC,CASSGTGPNYGYTF
NA,once,TRBJ1-5,TRBV6-1,TGTGCCAGCAGTGAACGGATGCCTTACGGGGATGGCAATCAGCCCCAGCATTTT,CASSERMPYGDGNQPQHF
TRBD1,NA,TRBJ2-7,TRBV27,TGTGCCAGCAGTCACCGACAGGGGCGAAGGGGGCAGTACTTC,CASSHRQGRRGQYF
NA,NA,TRBJ1-5,TRBV4-2,TGTGCCAGCAGCCAAGAGACCGGGGGGCGGACCAATCAGCCCCAGCATTTT,CASSQETGGRTNQPQHF
TRBD1,NA,TRBJ1-6,TRBV15,TGTGCCACCAGCAGACCCACAGGGGCTCCCTATAATTCACCCCTCCACTTT,CATSRPTGAPYNSPLHF
NA,NA,TRBJ2-5,TRBV29-1,TGCAGCGTGGAGGGACTCCAAGAGACCCAGTACTTC,CSVEGLQETQYF
NA,NA,TRBJ1-2,TRBV7-6,TGTGCCAGCAGCCCTCTATCCGGGACAAACCTTGGCTACACCTTC,CASSPLSGTNLGYTF
NA,NA,TRBJ1-6,TRBV30,TGTGCCTGGAGTCCCAATAATTCACCCCTCCACTTT,CAWSPNNSPLHF
TRBD1,once,TRBJ1-2,TRBV19,TGTGCCACCTCCAGACAGGGCGCCTATGGCTACACCTTC,CATSRQGAYGYTF
NA,once,TRBJ2-3,TRBV7-9,TGTGCCAGCAGCTTTTCCCAGGGGTCAGGTACGCAGTATTTT,CASSFSQGSGTQYF
NA,NA,TRBJ1-2,TRBV27,TGTGCCAGCAGCCCAGGGGCGAGAACCGCAAACTATGGCTACACCTTC,CASSPGARTANYGYTF
TRBD1,NA,TRBJ2-3,TRBV27,TGTGCCAGCAGTGTACAGGGGCGGAGCAGCACAGATACGCAGTATTTT,CASSVQGRSSTDTQYF
TRBD1,NA,TRBJ2-1,TRBV7-3,TGTGCCAGCAGCTTAAGAGGACAGGGGCTAAAAAGCTCCTACAATGAGCAGTTCTTC,CASSLRGQGLKSSYNEQFF
NA,NA,TRBJ1-2,TRBV28,TGTGCCATCGCGGAGGATACCTATGGCTACACCTTC,CAIAEDTYGYTF
NA,once,TRBJ1-1,TRBV11-2,TGTGCCAGCAGCTTAGCCAGGGGCGTCCCTGAAGCTTTCTTT,CASSLARGVPEAFF
NA,NA,TRBJ2-3,TRBV4-1,TGCGCCAGCAGCCAAGATGGCGTGGGGTCTAGCAGTATGTCGGATACGCAGTATTTT,CASSQDGVGSSSMSDTQYF
NA,NA,TRBJ1-6,TRBV5-1,TGCGCCAGCAGCTTGGTCGCAGGGGTACTAAATTCACCCCTCCACTTT,CASSLVAGVLNSPLHF
NA,NA,TRBJ1-5,TRBV4-1,TGCGCCAGCAGCCCGCGGATTACAGGGCTCAATCAGCCCCAGCATTTT,CASSPRITGLNQPQHF
NA,NA,TRBJ2-4,TRBV5-4,TGTGCCAGCAGCCTCCCCAAAAACATTCAGTACTTC,CASSLPKNIQYF
TRBD2,NA,TRBJ2-2,TRBV9,TGTGCCAGCAGCGCGCGCGGGGGGGCGGTCACCGGGGAGCTGTTTTTT,CASSARGGAVTGELFF
TRBD1,NA,TRBJ1-3,TRBV5-8,TGTGCCAGCAGCTTGGAGGGGGCGCGTGGAAACACCATATATTTT,CASSLEGARGNTIYF
NA,NA,TRBJ1-4,TRBV7-9,TGTGCCAGCAGCTTAGCGGCCAGTGGCGAAAAACTGTTTTTT,CASSLAASGEKLFF